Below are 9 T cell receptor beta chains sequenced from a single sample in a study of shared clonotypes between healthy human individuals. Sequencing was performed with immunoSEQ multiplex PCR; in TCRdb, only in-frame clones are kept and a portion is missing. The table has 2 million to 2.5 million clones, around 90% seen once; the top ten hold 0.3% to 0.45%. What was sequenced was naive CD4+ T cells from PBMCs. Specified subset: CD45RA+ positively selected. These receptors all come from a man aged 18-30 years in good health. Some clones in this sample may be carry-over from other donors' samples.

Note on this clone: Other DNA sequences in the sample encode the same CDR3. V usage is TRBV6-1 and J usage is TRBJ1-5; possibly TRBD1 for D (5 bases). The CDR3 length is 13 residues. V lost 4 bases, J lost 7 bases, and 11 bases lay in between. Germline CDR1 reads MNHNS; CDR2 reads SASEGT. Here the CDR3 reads CASSVRGGQPQHF. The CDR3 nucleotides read TGTGCCAGCAGTGTAAGGGGTGGGCAGCCCCAGCATTTT.

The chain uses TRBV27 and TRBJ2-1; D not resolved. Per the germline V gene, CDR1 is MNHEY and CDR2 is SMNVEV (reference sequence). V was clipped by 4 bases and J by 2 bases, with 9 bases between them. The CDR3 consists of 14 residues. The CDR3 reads CASSSDWPYNEQFF. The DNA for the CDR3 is TGTGCCAGCAGTTCCGATTGGCCCTACAATGAGCAGTTCTTC.

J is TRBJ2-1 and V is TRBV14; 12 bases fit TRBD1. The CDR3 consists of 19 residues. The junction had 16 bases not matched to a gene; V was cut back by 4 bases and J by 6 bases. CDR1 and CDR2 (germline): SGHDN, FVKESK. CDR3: CASSLPGQGAKFPPNEQFF. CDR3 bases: TGTGCCAGCAGCCTACCGGGACAGGGGGCGAAGTTCCCTCCCAATGAGCAGTTCTTC.

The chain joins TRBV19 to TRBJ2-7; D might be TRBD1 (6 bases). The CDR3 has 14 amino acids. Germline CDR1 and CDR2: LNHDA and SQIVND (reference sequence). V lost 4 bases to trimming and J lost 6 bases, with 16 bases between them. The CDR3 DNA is TGTGCCAGTAGTAACCGGGACCCAGGGGTCGAGCAGTACTTC. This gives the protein CASSNRDPGVEQYF.

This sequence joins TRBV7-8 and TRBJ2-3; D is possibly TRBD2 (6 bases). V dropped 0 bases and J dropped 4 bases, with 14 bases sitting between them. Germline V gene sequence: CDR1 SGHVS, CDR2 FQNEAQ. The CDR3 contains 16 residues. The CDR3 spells CASSLAGGWEADTQYF. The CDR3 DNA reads TGTGCCAGCAGCTTAGCCGGCGGTTGGGAGGCAGATACGCAGTATTTT. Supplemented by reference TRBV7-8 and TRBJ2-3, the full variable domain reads GAGVSQSPRYKVAKRGQDVALRCDPISGHVSLFWYQQALGQGPEFLTYFQNEAQLDKSGLPSDRFFAERPEGSVSTLKIQRTQQEDSAVYLCASSLAGGWEADTQYFGPGTRLTVL.

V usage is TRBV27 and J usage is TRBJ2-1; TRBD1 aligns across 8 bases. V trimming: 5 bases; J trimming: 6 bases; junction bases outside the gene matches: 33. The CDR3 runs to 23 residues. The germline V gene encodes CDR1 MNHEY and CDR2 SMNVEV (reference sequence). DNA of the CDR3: TGTGCCAGCAGTCATACCCCCGGACAGGGCGCTTTTCTTTTACGGTCCTTACGCAATGAGCAGTTCTTC. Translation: CASSHTPGQGAFLLRSLRNEQFF.

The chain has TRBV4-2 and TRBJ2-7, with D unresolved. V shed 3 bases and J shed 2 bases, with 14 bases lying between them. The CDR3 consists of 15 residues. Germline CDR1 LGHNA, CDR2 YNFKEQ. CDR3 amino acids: CASSQSYGVTYEQYF. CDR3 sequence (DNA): TGTGCCAGCAGCCAGAGCTATGGAGTTACCTACGAGCAGTACTTC.

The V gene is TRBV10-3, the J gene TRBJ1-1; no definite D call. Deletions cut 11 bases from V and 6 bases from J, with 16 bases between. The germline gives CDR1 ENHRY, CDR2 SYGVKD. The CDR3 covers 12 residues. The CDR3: CAAAAGHPEAFF. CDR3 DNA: TGTGCCGCTGCTGCAGGCCACCCTGAAGCTTTCTTT.

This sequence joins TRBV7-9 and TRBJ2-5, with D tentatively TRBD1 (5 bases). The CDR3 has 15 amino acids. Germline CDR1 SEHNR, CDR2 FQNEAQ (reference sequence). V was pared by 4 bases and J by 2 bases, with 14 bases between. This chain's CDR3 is CASSSQGAEQETQYF. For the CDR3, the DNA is TGTGCCAGCAGCTCCCAAGGGGCAGAACAAGAGACCCAGTACTTC.